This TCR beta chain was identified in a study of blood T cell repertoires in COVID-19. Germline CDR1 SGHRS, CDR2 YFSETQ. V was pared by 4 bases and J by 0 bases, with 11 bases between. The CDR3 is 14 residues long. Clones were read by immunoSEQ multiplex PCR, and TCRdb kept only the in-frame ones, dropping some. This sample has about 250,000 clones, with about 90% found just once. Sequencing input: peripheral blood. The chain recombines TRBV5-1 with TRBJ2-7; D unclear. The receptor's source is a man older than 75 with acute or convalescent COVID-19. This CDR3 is CASSPLTVSYEQYF. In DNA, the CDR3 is TGCGCCAGCAGCCCCCTGACTGTCTCCTACGAGCAGTACTTC. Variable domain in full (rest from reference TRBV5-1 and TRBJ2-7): KAGVTQTPRYLIKTRGQQVTLSCSPISGHRSVSWYQQTPGQGLQFLFEYFSETQRNKGNFPGRFSGRQFSNSRSEMNVSTLELGDSALYLCASSPLTVSYEQYFGPGTRLTVT.